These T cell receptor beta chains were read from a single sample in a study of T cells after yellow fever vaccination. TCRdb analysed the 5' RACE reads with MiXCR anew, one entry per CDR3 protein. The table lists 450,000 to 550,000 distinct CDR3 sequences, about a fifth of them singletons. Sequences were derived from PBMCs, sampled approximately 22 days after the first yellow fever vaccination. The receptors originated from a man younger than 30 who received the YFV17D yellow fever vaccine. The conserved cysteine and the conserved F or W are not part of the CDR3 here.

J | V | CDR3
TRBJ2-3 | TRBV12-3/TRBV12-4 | ASSSPFQSLDTQY
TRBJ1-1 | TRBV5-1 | ASSFSTSGFEAF
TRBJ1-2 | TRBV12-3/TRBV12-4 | ASRRAEGYT
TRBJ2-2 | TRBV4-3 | ASSQEIPRGELF
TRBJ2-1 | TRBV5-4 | ASSLRSGGGNEQF
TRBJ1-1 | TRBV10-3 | ASWAPVMNTEAF
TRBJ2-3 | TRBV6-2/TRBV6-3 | ASSYGPRDTQY
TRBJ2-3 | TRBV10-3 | AIGLAGGSGDTQY
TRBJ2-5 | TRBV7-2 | ASSSDWVAGWETQY
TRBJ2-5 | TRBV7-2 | ASSSFPGQGETQY
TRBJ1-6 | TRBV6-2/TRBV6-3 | ASSTIVASPLH
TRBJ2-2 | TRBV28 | ASSPTSGVNTGELF
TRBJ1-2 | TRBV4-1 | ASSQERGPNYGYT
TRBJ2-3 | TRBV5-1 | ASSLDPGADTQY
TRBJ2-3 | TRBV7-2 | ASSFPDSSTDTQY
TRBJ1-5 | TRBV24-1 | ATSDNRKGPQPQH
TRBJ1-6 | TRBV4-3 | ASGTQGNSPLH
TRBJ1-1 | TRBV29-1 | SVSSRLGNTEAF
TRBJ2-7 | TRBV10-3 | AISDSGDYAQY
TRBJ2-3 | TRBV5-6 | ASSLDGVDTQY
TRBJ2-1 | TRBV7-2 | ASSFRGRGRDEQF
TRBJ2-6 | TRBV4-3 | ASSQDYPPTWGSGANVLT
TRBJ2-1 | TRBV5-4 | ASSVDPLMVNEQF
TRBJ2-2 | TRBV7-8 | ASRPTRRIAGELF
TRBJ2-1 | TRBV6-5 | ASSQSGDNEQF
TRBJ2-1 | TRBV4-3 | ASSHAGTARQF
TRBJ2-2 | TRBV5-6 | ASTDGLAGDTGELF
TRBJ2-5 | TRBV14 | ASSQIAGEETQY
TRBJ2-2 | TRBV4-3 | ASSRKFGGGANTGELF
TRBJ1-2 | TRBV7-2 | ASSFPRGAGEGWGYT
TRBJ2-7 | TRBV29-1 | SVLTDRAYEQY
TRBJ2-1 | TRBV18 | ASSPQGGQQF
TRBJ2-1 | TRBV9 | ASSVNTGNEQF
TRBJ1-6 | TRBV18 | ASSPPEGRNSPLH
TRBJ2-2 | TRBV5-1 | ASRLMGGELF
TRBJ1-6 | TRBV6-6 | ANGEWENSPLH
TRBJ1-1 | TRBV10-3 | AISESRVNTEAF
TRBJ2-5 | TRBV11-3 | ARPLGSNAQETQY
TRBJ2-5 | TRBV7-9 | ASSYYEETQY
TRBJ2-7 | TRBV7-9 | ASSLAGTENYEQY
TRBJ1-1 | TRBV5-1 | ASSPGRGGRNTEAF
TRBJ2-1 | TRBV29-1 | SVVEGPSSYNEQF
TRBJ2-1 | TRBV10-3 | AISVDRVYNEQF
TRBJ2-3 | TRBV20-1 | SARVGSTQY
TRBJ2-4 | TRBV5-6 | ASSLLRGQIAKNIQY
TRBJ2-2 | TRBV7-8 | ASSLALLNTGELF
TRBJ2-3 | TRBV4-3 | ASSQGGQRPDTQY